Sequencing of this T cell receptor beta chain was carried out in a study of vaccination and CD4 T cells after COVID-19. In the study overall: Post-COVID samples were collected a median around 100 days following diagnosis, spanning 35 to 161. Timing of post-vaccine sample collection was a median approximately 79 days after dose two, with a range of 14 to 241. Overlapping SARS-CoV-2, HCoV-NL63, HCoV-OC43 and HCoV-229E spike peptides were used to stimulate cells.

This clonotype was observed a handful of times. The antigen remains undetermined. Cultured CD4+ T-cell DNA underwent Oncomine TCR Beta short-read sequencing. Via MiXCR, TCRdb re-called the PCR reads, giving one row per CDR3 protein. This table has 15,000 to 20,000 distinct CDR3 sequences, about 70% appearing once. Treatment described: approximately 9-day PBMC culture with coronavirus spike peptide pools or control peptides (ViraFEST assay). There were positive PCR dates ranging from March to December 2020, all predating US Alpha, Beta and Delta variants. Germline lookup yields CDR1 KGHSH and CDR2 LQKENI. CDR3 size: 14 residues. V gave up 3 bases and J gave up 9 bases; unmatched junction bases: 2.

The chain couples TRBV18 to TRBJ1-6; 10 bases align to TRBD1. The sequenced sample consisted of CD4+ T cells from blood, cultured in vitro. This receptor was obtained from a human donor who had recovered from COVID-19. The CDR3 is CASSPGQGSSPLHF. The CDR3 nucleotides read TGTGCCAGCTCACCGGGACAGGGGAGTTCACCCCTCCACTTT.